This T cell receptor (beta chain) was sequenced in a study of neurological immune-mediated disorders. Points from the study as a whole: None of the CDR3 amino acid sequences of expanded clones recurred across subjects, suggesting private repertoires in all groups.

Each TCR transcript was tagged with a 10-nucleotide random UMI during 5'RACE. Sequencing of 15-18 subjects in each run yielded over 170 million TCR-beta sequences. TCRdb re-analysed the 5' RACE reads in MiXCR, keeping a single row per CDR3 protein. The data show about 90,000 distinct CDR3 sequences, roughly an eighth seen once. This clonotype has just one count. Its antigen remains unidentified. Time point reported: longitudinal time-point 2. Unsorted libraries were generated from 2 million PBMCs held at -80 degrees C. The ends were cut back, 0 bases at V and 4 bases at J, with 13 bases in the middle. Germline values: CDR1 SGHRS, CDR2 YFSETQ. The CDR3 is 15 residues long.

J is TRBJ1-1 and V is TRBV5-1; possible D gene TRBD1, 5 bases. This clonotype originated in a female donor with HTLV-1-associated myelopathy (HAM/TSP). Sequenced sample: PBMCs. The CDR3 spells CASSLVQEGVTEAFF. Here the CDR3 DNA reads TGCGCCAGCAGCTTGGTACAGGAAGGGGTCACTGAAGCTTTCTTT.